This is a list of T cell receptor beta chains from one sample in a study of T cell changes during pregnancy in multiple sclerosis. Repertoires were generated with immunoSEQ multiplex PCR, while TCRdb's copy carries only in-frame clones and drops some. Of some 27,000 clones listed, 89% are singletons. The sequencing used CD4+ T cells from peripheral blood mononuclear cells, collected in the second trimester of pregnancy. The receptors were gathered from a female donor with multiple sclerosis, enrolled in a pregnancy study. The CDR3 runs from the conserved cysteine through the conserved F or W. The order of the fields is clone size, V gene, J gene, D gene, CDR3 DNA, CDR3 protein. The D gene is left open where the match is weak. A clone size is listed for some rows: how often the clone was seen (once, few, many), or a class if it is expanded.

size: -; V: TRBV5-4; J: TRBJ1-2; D: -; DNA: TGTGCCAGCAGCTTGGCCGGGCAGGGGTTAGGTAGCGCCTTC; CDR3: CASSLAGQGLGSAF
size: -; V: TRBV5-1; J: TRBJ2-6; D: -; DNA: TGCGCCAGCAGCCAACAGGGCTCCGGGGCCAACGTCCTGACTTTC; CDR3: CASSQQGSGANVLTF
size: -; V: TRBV10-3; J: TRBJ1-1; D: -; DNA: TGTGCCATCAGTGAATTTGGGGGGGCGGTAGACACTGAAGCTTTCTTT; CDR3: CAISEFGGAVDTEAFF
size: -; V: TRBV4-1; J: TRBJ1-3; D: TRBD1; DNA: TGCGCCAGCAGCCTTAGGGGGCCGGACTCTGGAAACACCATATATTTT; CDR3: CASSLRGPDSGNTIYF
size: -; V: TRBV5-1; J: TRBJ2-1; D: TRBD2; DNA: TGCGCCAGCAGCTTGCGGATTAGCGGGGGTTTCGGGAATGAGCAGTTCTTC; CDR3: CASSLRISGGFGNEQFF
size: -; V: TRBV15; J: TRBJ1-3; D: -; DNA: TGTGCCACCAGCAGACGTCAGGGAACTGGAAACACCATATATTTT; CDR3: CATSRRQGTGNTIYF
size: -; V: TRBV2; J: TRBJ2-1; D: -; DNA: TGTGCCAGCAGCAGGCGTGACTACAATGAGCAGTTCTTC; CDR3: CASSRRDYNEQFF
size: -; V: TRBV4-2; J: TRBJ2-4; D: TRBD2; DNA: TGTGCCAGCAGCCAAGATGGTAGCGGGGGGTGGGGCAAAAACATTCAGTACTTC; CDR3: CASSQDGSGGWGKNIQYF
size: -; V: TRBV4-3; J: TRBJ2-3; D: TRBD1; DNA: TGCGCCAGCAGCCAACGGGTAGGGGGCGGGGATACGCAGTATTTT; CDR3: CASSQRVGGGDTQYF
size: -; V: TRBV19; J: TRBJ1-6; D: TRBD1; DNA: TGTGCCAGTAGTCTCGTAGACAGGGGAAATTCACCCCTCCACTTT; CDR3: CASSLVDRGNSPLHF
size: -; V: TRBV10-3; J: TRBJ2-5; D: TRBD2; DNA: TGTGCCATCAGTGAGTCGGGGCTAGCGGGGGTGTCAGAGACCCAGTACTTC; CDR3: CAISESGLAGVSETQYF
size: -; V: TRBV18; J: TRBJ1-2; D: TRBD1; DNA: TGTGCCGGGGCAACACAGGGGACCTATGGCTACACCTTC; CDR3: CAGATQGTYGYTF
size: once; V: TRBV11-2; J: TRBJ2-3; D: TRBD1; DNA: TGTGCCAGCAGCTTTGGGACAGTCAGAGATACGCAGTATTTT; CDR3: CASSFGTVRDTQYF
size: -; V: TRBV9; J: TRBJ2-7; D: TRBD1; DNA: TGTGCCAAACCAAGGACAGGGCTCTCCTACGAGCAGTACTTC; CDR3: CAKPRTGLSYEQYF
size: -; V: TRBV19; J: TRBJ2-3; D: -; DNA: TGTGCCAGTGGGTGGCAGGCGGGAGATACGCAGTATTTT; CDR3: CASGWQAGDTQYF
size: -; V: TRBV2; J: TRBJ1-3; D: -; DNA: TGTGCCAGCAGCCGAGGAGCCTCTGGAAACACCATATATTTT; CDR3: CASSRGASGNTIYF
size: medium-sized; V: TRBV5-4; J: TRBJ1-6; D: -; DNA: TGTGCCAGCAGCTTTAGGAGGGATTCACCCCTCCACTTT; CDR3: CASSFRRDSPLHF
size: -; V: TRBV19; J: TRBJ1-5; D: -; DNA: TGTGCCAGTAGAGGAGGGATGAGCCAGCCCCAGCATTTT; CDR3: CASRGGMSQPQHF
size: -; V: TRBV6-6; J: TRBJ1-5; D: -; DNA: TGTGCCAGCAGTTCTGTGGCCGGGAGCACCAATCAGCCCCAGCATTTT; CDR3: CASSSVAGSTNQPQHF
size: -; V: TRBV10-2; J: TRBJ1-1; D: -; DNA: TGCGCCAGCAGTGGAGTGAACACTGAAGCTTTCTTT; CDR3: CASSGVNTEAFF
size: -; V: TRBV9; J: TRBJ2-1; D: TRBD1; DNA: TGTGCCAGCAGCGTCGGACAGGGCATCTACAATGAGCAGTTCTTC; CDR3: CASSVGQGIYNEQFF
size: -; V: TRBV29-1; J: TRBJ2-5; D: -; DNA: TGCAGCGTTGCAAGATACGGAGAGACCCAGTACTTC; CDR3: CSVARYGETQYF
size: -; V: TRBV7-9; J: TRBJ1-4; D: -; DNA: TGTGCCAGCAGCTTAGTAGATAATGAAAAACTGTTTTTT; CDR3: CASSLVDNEKLFF
size: once; V: TRBV28; J: TRBJ2-3; D: -; DNA: TGTGCCAGCAGTTACCCTGGGGGGGATACGCAGTATTTT; CDR3: CASSYPGGDTQYF
size: -; V: TRBV4-1; J: TRBJ2-2; D: -; DNA: TGCGCCAGCAGCCAAGATTCCAGGCGTTACACCGGGGAGCTGTTTTTT; CDR3: CASSQDSRRYTGELFF
size: -; V: TRBV5-1; J: TRBJ2-3; D: TRBD2; DNA: TGCGCCAGCAGCCCCCTGGAGCGGGGGGGCAGCACAGATACGCAGTATTTT; CDR3: CASSPLERGGSTDTQYF
size: -; V: TRBV4-2; J: TRBJ1-3; D: -; DNA: TGTGCCAGCAGCCAAGAAGTGGTTGTAATTCCCGGACACCGAAACACCATATATTTT; CDR3: CASSQEVVVIPGHRNTIYF
size: -; V: TRBV7-9; J: TRBJ2-1; D: TRBD2; DNA: TGTGCCAGCAGCTTCCTGACTAGCGGGGGACTCAATGAGCAGTTCTTC; CDR3: CASSFLTSGGLNEQFF
size: -; V: TRBV4-3; J: TRBJ2-3; D: -; DNA: TGCGCCAGCAGCCCGAATAGCCATCTGGATACGCAGTATTTT; CDR3: CASSPNSHLDTQYF
size: -; V: TRBV7-6; J: TRBJ1-5; D: -; DNA: TGTGCCAGCAGCTTAGACAGGGCTAGCAATCAGCCCCAGCATTTT; CDR3: CASSLDRASNQPQHF
size: -; V: TRBV6-6; J: TRBJ2-7; D: TRBD2; DNA: TGTGCCATCTCGGGGGGGGGCTGGTCCTACGAGCAGTACTTC; CDR3: CAISGGGWSYEQYF
size: -; V: TRBV6-5; J: TRBJ1-1; D: TRBD1; DNA: TGTGCCAGCACAAGGGGGACAGGCGGCGCCCCCGAAGCTTTCTTT; CDR3: CASTRGTGGAPEAFF
size: -; V: TRBV19; J: TRBJ2-7; D: -; DNA: TGTGCCAGTAGTCTAAGGTACTTC; CDR3: CASSLRYF
size: -; V: TRBV29-1; J: TRBJ1-4; D: -; DNA: TGCAGCGTGGAACGGGTTGAAAAACTGTTTTTT; CDR3: CSVERVEKLFF
size: -; V: TRBV19; J: TRBJ1-4; D: -; DNA: TGTGCCAGTAGGGCAGGGACGGGAGGGGAAAAACTGTTTTTT; CDR3: CASRAGTGGEKLFF
size: -; V: TRBV30; J: TRBJ1-1; D: -; DNA: TGTGCCTCACACCTCCCTCTGAACACTGAAGCTTTCTTT; CDR3: CASHLPLNTEAFF
size: -; V: TRBV9; J: TRBJ1-2; D: -; DNA: TGTGCCAGCAGCCCCCGGGGTGGGAACTATGGCTACACCTTC; CDR3: CASSPRGGNYGYTF
size: few; V: TRBV28; J: TRBJ1-2; D: -; DNA: TGTGCCAGCAGCTTAACAGGCGACTATGGCTACACCTTC; CDR3: CASSLTGDYGYTF
size: -; V: TRBV2; J: TRBJ1-1; D: -; DNA: TGTGCCAGCAGATTTGGCAGATACACTGAAGCTTTCTTT; CDR3: CASRFGRYTEAFF
size: -; V: TRBV6-5; J: TRBJ1-2; D: -; DNA: TGTGCCAGCAGTAGATCCGACATCTATGGCTACACCTTC; CDR3: CASSRSDIYGYTF